The clone carrying this T cell receptor (beta chain) appeared a few times. Its antigen is not identified. This sample was taken from a study of response to subunit inactivated influenza vaccine. The CDR3 has 13 residues. Trimming stripped 8 bases from V and 4 bases from J, with 12 bases between. Findings of the study overall: The authors suggested that every seasonal influenza vaccination recruits few new T cells.

TCRdb re-called the RT-PCR reads through MiXCR, storing one row per CDR3 protein. Of 630,000 or so distinct CDR3 sequences listed, 15% to 19% are singletons. The source was PBMCs from blood, collected about 11 days after vaccination. The rearrangement uses TRBV12-3 or TRBV12-4 and TRBJ1-5; D is undetermined. This TCR came from a man in his forties or fifties who received an inactivated influenza vaccine. The CDR3 protein is CASLTRGNQPQHF. The CDR3 DNA reads TGTGCCAGCCTCACTCGCGGTAATCAGCCCCAGCATTTT.